This T cell receptor beta chain was found in a study of T-cell reconstitution after alpha-beta-depleted transplantation in children. The CDR3 is 14 residues long. Germline V gives CDR1 SQVTM, CDR2 ANQGSEA. With 7 bases clipped from V and 15 bases from J, the junction kept 17 bases outside the gene matches. This clonotype was found a few times. Using unique molecular identifiers, the investigators prepared the TCRbeta library. TCRdb used MiXCR to reprocess the PCR reads, holding one entry per CDR3 protein. Of hundreds of thousands of distinct CDR3 sequences in the sample, approximately 10% were seen once.

The specimen was PBMCs from the stem cell graft donor, collected from the stem cell graft. The source is a human donor who donated a stem cell graft to a child with acute lymphoblastic leukemia. This sequence joins TRBV29-1 and TRBJ2-1; 11 nucleotides line up with TRBD2. The DNA for the CDR3 is TGCAGCGCCACTGGCCTAGCGGGGGGAAGTAGGGGGTTCTTC. Protein sequence: CSATGLAGGSRGFF.